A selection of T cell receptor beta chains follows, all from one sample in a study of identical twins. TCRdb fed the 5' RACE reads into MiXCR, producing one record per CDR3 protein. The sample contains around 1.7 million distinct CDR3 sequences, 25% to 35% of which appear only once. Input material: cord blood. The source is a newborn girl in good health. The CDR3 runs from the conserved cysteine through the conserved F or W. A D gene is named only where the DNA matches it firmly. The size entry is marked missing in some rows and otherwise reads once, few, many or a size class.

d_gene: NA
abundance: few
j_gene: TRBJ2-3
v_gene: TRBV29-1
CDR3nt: TGCAGCGTTGAAGCGGAGGGGGCAACAGATACGCAGTATTTT
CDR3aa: CSVEAEGATDTQYF

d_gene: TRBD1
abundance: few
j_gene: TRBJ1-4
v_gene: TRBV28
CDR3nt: TGTGCCAGCAGTTTGGGCAGGGGGCGGGGTGAAAAACTGTTTTTT
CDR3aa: CASSLGRGRGEKLFF

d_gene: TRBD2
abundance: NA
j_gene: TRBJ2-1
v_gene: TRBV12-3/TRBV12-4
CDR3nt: TGTGCCAGCAGTTTGAGAGGGACTAGCGGGAATGGGGACTCCTGCAATGAGCAGTTCTTC
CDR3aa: CASSLRGTSGNGDSCNEQFF

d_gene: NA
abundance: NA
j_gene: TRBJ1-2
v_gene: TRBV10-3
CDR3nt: TGTGCCATCAGCCAGCGAGCAGGCTTTAACTATGGCTACACCTTC
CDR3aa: CAISQRAGFNYGYTF

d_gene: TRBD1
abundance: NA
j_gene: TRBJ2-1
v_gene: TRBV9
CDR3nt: TGTGCCAGCAGCACAGGACAGGGGGGGCACAATGAGCAGTTCTTC
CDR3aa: CASSTGQGGHNEQFF

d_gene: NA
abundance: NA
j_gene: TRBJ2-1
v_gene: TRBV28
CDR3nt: TGTGCCAGCAGTTCCATCCGGGACCCTGACAATGAGCAGTTCTTC
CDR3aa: CASSSIRDPDNEQFF

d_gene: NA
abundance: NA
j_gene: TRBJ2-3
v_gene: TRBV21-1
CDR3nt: TGTGCCAGCAGCAAAGAAAGGGGCAGGCCAGACACAGATACGCAGTATTTT
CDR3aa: CASSKERGRPDTDTQYF

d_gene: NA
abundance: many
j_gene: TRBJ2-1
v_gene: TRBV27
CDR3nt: TGTGCCAGCAGTTTACCGGGAACCCTCCACAATGAGCAGTTCTTC
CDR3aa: CASSLPGTLHNEQFF

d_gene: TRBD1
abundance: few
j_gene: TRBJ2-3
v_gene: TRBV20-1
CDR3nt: TGCAGTCCAATTGGACAGGGCCCCCAAAGCACAGATACGCAGTATTTT
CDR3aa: CSPIGQGPQSTDTQYF

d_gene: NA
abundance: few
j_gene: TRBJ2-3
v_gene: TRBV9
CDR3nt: TGTGCCAGCAGCGTAGGGGCTAGCGTGGTACCTAGCACAGATACGCAGTATTTT
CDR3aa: CASSVGASVVPSTDTQYF

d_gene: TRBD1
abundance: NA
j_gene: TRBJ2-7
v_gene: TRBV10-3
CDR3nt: TGTGCCCCGCGGACAGGGGGCTTCCCCTCCTACGAGCAGTACTTC
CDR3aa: CAPRTGGFPSYEQYF

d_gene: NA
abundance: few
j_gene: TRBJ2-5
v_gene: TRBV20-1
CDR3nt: TGCAGTGCTGGAGGAGAGACCCAGTACTTC
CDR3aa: CSAGGETQYF

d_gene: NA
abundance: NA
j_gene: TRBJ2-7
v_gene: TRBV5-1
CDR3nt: TGCGCCAGCAGACCCCGGACAGAGGGCGAGCAGTACTTC
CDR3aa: CASRPRTEGEQYF

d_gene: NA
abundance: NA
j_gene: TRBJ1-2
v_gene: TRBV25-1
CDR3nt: TGTGCCAGCAGTGGCCCAGGGGTGTACTATGGCTACACCTTC
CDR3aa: CASSGPGVYYGYTF

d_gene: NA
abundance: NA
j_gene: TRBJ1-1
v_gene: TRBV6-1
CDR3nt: TGTGCCAGCAGTGATCTACTATACTACACTGAAGCTTTCTTT
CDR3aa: CASSDLLYYTEAFF

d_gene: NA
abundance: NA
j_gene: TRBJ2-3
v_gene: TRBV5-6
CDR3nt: TGTGCCAGCAGCTTGGGTGTGCCGGGACTCAGCACAGATACGCAGTATTTT
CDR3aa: CASSLGVPGLSTDTQYF

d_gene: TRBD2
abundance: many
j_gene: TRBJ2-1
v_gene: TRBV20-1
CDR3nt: TGCAGTGCTACCAGCGGGGTGATATACAATGAGCAGTTCTTC
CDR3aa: CSATSGVIYNEQFF

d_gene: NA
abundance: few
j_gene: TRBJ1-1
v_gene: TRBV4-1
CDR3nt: TGCGCCAGCAGCCAAGCCCCGAGGGAGAACACTGAAGCTTTCTTT
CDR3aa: CASSQAPRENTEAFF

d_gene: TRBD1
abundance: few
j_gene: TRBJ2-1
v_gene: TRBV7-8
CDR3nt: TGTGCCAGCAGCTCAGGGGGCCAAGGGATGCAGTTCTTC
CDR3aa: CASSSGGQGMQFF